This TCR beta chain was observed in a study of human thymus T cells. Study results and limitations: Thymic and blood repertoires seemed to show skewed V and J gene use.

Those donating were healthy Finnish infants in corrective surgery for congenital heart defects. During surgery, about 0.5-1 mL peripheral blood was drawn from four of eight donors. Blood DNA came from all available leukocytes, not a fixed cell number. Assay used: immunoSEQ multiplex PCR; TCRdb lists only in-frame clones, some missing. The sample lists over 35,000 clones, around 94% occurring once. This CDR3 is 14 amino acids long. Germline V CDR1 and CDR2: MDHEN, SYDVKM. V lost 6 bases and J lost 11; bases outside the gene matches: 10. Comments on this clone: Its antigen remains unidentified.

The receptor comes from a boy in the first two years of life with a congenital heart defect but otherwise immunologically healthy. Sample: blood. V is TRBV28 and J is TRBJ1-1, with 12 bases lining up with TRBD1. Written as DNA, the CDR3 is TGTGCCAGCAGCCTTCCGGGACAGGGGGCGCCGGCTTTCTTT. Translated: CASSLPGQGAPAFF.